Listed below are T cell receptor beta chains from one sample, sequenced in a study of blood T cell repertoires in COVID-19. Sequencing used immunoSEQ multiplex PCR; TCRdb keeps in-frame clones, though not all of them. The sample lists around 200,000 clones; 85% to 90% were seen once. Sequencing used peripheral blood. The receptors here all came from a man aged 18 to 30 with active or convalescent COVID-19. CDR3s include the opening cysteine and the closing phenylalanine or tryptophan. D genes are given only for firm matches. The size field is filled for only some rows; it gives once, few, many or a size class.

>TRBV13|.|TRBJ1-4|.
CASSLSTGSNEKLFF
TGTGCCAGCAGCTTATCTACGGGATCTAATGAAAAACTGTTTTTT
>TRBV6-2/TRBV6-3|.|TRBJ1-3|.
CASSFGQLSGNTIYF
TGTGCCAGCAGTTTTGGACAACTCTCTGGAAACACCATATATTTT
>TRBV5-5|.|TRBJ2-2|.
CASSLANTGELFF
TGTGCCAGCAGCCTCGCGAACACCGGGGAGCTGTTTTTT
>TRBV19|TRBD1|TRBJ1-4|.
CASSTGGNEKLFF
TGTGCCAGCTCGACAGGGGGTAATGAAAAACTGTTTTTT
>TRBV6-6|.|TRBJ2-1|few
CASSTSGTYNEQFF
TGTGCCAGCAGTACATCCGGGACATACAATGAGCAGTTCTTC
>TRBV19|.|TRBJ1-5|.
CASRPDRAYSNQPQHF
TGTGCCAGTAGACCGGACAGAGCTTATAGCAATCAGCCCCAGCATTTT
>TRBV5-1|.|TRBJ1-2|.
CASSLPGTGVYGYTF
TGCGCCAGCAGCTTGCCTGGGACGGGGGTCTATGGCTACACCTTC
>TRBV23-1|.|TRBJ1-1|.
CASRNSITDRQNTEAFF
TGCGCCAGCAGAAACTCCATAACGGACAGACAGAACACTGAAGCTTTCTTT
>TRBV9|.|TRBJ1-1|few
CASSVVRGFTEAFF
TGTGCCAGCAGCGTAGTAAGGGGTTTCACTGAAGCTTTCTTT
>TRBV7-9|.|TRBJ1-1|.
CASSLAGAGLTEAFF
TGTGCCAGCAGCTTAGCGGGGGCAGGGCTTACTGAAGCTTTCTTT
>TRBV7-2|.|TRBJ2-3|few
CASSPNTDTQYF
TGTGCCAGCAGCCCTAATACAGATACGCAGTATTTT
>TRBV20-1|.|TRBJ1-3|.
CSASTRYSGNTIYF
TGCAGTGCTAGTACCCGGTACTCTGGAAACACCATATATTTT
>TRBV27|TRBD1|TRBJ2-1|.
CASSYPPGTGNEQFF
TGTGCCAGCAGTTACCCCCCCGGGACAGGCAATGAGCAGTTCTTC
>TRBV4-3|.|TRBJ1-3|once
CASSQSIPGLNLRENTIYF
TGCGCCAGCAGCCAATCCATTCCCGGACTCAACCTGCGGGAAAACACCATATATTTT
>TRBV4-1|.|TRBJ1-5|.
CASSQQTAYNQPQHF
TGCGCCAGCAGCCAACAGACAGCTTACAATCAGCCCCAGCATTTT
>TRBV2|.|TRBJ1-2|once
CASSGQDYGYTF
TGTGCCAGCAGTGGACAGGACTATGGCTACACCTTC
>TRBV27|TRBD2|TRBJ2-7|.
CASRGSGRAWEQYF
TGTGCCAGCAGGGGTAGCGGGAGGGCTTGGGAGCAGTACTTC
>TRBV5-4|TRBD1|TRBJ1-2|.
CASSLGDRDYGYTF
TGTGCCAGCAGCTTGGGGGACAGGGACTATGGCTACACCTTC
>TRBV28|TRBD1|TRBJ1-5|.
CASSSSALTGDRGQPQHF
TGTGCCAGCAGTTCGAGTGCCCTGACAGGGGATCGTGGTCAGCCCCAGCATTTT
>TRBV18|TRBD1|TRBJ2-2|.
CASSPLTGLGELFF
TGTGCCAGCTCACCACTGACAGGGCTCGGGGAGCTGTTTTTT
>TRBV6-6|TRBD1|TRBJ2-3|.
CASSQPGQGTDTQYF
TGTGCCAGCAGTCAACCGGGACAGGGCACAGATACGCAGTATTTT
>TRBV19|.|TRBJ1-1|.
CASRGGLAGHNTEAFF
TGTGCCAGTAGGGGAGGGCTGGCGGGACATAACACTGAAGCTTTCTTT
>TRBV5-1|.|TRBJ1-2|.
CASSPGWGVDYGYTF
TGCGCCAGCAGCCCGGGCTGGGGGGTAGACTATGGCTACACCTTC
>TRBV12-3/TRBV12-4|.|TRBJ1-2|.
CASSQNYGYTF
TGTGCCAGCAGTCAGAACTATGGCTACACCTTC
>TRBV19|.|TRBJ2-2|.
CASSITVTGELFF
TGTGCCAGTAGTATCACGGTAACCGGGGAGCTGTTTTTT
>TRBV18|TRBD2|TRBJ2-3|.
CASSPPSGGWNTQYF
TGTGCCAGCTCACCACCAAGCGGGGGGTGGAATACGCAGTATTTT
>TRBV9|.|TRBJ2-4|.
CASSVDPGRAKNIQYF
TGTGCCAGCAGCGTAGATCCAGGGCGAGCCAAAAACATTCAGTACTTC
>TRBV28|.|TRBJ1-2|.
CASWGRIYGYTF
TGTGCCAGCTGGGGGAGGATCTATGGCTACACCTTC
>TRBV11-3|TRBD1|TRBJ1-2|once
CATQLPLDRERGYGYTF
TGTGCCACGCAGCTTCCCCTGGACAGGGAGAGAGGATATGGCTACACCTTC
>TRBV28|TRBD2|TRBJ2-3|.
CASNRGRGADTQYF
TGTGCCAGCAATCGCGGGAGAGGAGCAGATACGCAGTATTTT
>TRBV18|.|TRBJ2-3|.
CASSISQRSEGGDTQYF
TGTGCCAGCTCAATCTCTCAGCGGAGTGAAGGGGGAGATACGCAGTATTTT
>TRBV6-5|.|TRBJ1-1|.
CASGPGDTEAFF
TGTGCCAGCGGTCCAGGGGACACTGAAGCTTTCTTT
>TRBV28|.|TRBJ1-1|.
CACGLGWTEAFF
TGTGCCTGCGGGCTGGGTTGGACTGAAGCTTTCTTT
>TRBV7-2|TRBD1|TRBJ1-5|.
CASSSNRGRNPGWPQHF
TGTGCCAGCAGCTCCAACAGGGGGCGGAACCCGGGATGGCCCCAGCATTTT
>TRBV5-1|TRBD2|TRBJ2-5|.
CASSFPGLEETQYF
TGCGCCAGCAGTTTCCCGGGACTAGAGGAGACCCAGTACTTC
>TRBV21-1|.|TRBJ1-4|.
CASSRKLAVGQGSSNEKLFF
.
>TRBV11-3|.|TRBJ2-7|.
CASSLGLSSYEQYF
TGTGCCAGCAGCTTAGGTCTGAGCTCCTACGAGCAGTACTTC
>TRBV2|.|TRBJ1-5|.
CASSEAYPDQPQHF
TGTGCCAGCAGTGAAGCGTATCCCGATCAGCCCCAGCATTTT
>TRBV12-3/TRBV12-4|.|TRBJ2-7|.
CASSFANFYEQYF
TGTGCCAGCAGTTTCGCAAACTTCTACGAGCAGTACTTC
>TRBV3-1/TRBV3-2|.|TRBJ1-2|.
CASSQARLYGYTF
TGTGCCAGCAGCCAAGCCAGGCTCTATGGCTACACCTTC
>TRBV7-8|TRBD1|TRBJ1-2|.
CASSFARTGGDYTF
TGTGCCAGCAGCTTCGCTCGGACAGGGGGTGACTACACCTTC
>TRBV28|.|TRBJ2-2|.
CASSFLLSNTGELFF
TGTGCCAGCAGTTTCTTACTGTCGAACACCGGGGAGCTGTTTTTT
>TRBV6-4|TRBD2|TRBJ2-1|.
CASRGGTSYNEQFF
TGTGCCAGCAGGGGGGGGACCTCCTACAATGAGCAGTTCTTC
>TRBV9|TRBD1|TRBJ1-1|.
CASSVGIGDRNTEAFF
TGTGCCAGCAGCGTAGGGATAGGGGACAGGAACACTGAAGCTTTCTTT
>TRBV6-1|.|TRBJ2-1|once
CASSELAGVLNNEQFF
TGTGCCAGCAGTGAATTGGCAGGGGTCCTTAACAATGAGCAGTTCTTC
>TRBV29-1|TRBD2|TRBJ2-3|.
CSVYGRADTDTQYF
TGCAGCGTATATGGGAGGGCCGATACAGATACGCAGTATTTT
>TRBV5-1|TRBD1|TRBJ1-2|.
CASSFFTGVDGYTF
TGCGCCAGCAGCTTTTTTACAGGGGTGGATGGCTACACCTTC
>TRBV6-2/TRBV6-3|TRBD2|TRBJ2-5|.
CASSPGTSGSWPPETQYF
TGTGCCAGCAGTCCGGGAACTAGCGGGAGTTGGCCCCCAGAGACCCAGTACTTC
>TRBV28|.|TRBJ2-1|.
CASRSRTEQFF
TGTGCCAGCAGATCAAGAACAGAGCAGTTCTTC